This passage covers 2 T cell receptor beta chains from one sample sequenced in a study of Tregs in tolerant kidney transplant recipients. TCRdb keeps only in-frame clones here, not all; method: immunoSEQ multiplex PCR. The sample has 90,000 to 120,000 clones; around 91% are singletons. The sample in question was CD4+ T cells from blood, obtained before the transplant. The origin of the receptors is a human donor who received a combined kidney and bone marrow transplant.

This chain links TRBV25-1 with TRBJ1-1; 8 bases line up with TRBD1. Germline V gene data show CDR1 as MGHDK and CDR2 as SYGVNS. The V segment lost 8 bases and the J segment 6 bases; nucleotides outside the gene matches: 11. This CDR3 region has 14 residues. The CDR3 DNA reads TGTGCCAGCTCCTTTGGACAGGGTACCCCTGAAGCTTTCTTT. Translation gives CASSFGQGTPEAFF.

This clone was seen a single time. V is TRBV10-3 and J is TRBJ2-3, with 8 bases matching TRBD2. The J segment lost 4 bases and the V segment lost 5 bases, leaving 5 bases of the junction unmatched. This CDR3 spans 14 amino acids. CDR1 and CDR2 from the germline V gene are ENHRY and SYGVKD. This CDR3 is CAISSGSWADTQYF. Written as DNA, the CDR3 is TGTGCCATCAGTAGCGGGAGTTGGGCAGATACGCAGTATTTT.